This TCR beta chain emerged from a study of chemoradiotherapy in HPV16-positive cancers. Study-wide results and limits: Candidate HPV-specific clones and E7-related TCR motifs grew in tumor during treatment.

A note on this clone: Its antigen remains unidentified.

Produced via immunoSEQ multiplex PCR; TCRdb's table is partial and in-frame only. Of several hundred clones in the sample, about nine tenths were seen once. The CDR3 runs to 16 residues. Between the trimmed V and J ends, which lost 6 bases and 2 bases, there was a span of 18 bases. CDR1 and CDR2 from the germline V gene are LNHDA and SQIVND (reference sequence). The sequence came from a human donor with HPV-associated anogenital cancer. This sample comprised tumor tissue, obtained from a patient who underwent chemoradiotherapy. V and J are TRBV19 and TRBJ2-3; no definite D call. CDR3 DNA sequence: TGTGCCAGTAGCCCGTTAGCATCCCCCTACACAGATACGCAGTATTTT. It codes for CASSPLASPYTDTQYF.